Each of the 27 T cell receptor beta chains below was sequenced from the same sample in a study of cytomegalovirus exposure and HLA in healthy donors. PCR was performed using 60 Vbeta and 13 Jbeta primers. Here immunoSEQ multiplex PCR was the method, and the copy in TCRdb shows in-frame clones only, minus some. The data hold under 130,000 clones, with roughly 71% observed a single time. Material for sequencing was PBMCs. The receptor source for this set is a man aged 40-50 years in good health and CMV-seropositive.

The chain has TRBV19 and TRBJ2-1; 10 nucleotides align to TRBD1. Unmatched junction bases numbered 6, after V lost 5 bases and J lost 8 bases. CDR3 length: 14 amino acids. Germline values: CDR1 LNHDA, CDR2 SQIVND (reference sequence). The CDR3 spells CASSFGQGGDEQFF. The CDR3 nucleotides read TGTGCCAGTAGTTTCGGACAGGGGGGGGATGAGCAGTTCTTC.

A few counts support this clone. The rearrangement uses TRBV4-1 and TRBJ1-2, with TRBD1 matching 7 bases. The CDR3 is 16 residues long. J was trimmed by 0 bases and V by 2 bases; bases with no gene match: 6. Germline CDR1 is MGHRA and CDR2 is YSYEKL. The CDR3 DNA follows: TGCGCCAGCAGCCAAACCCCGACAGGGACTAACTATGGCTACACCTTC. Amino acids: CASSQTPTGTNYGYTF.

CDR3 protein: CASRLRDSTGYEQYF. CDR3 nucleotides: TGCGCCAGCAGACTACGGGACAGTACGGGATACGAGCAGTACTTC. The gene calls are TRBV5-1 and TRBJ2-7; 7 nucleotides agree with TRBD1. Germline V gives CDR1 SGHRS, CDR2 YFSETQ. Trimming removed 5 bases from V and 4 bases from J; junction bases left unmatched: 12. The CDR3 sequence is 15 residues long.

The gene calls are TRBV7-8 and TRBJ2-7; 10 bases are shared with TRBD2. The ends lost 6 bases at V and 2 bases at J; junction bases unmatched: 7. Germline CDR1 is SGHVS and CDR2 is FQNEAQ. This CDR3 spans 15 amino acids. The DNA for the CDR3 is TGTGCCAGCAGAGACGGGACTAGCGCTGCCTACGAGCAGTACGTC. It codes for CASRDGTSAAYEQYV.

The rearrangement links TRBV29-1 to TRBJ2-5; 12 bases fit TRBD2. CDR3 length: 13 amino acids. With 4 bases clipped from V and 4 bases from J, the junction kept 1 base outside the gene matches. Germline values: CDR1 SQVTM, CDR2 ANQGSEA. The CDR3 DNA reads TGCAGCGTTGGGGGACTAGCGGGAGAGACCCAGTACTTC. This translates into CSVGGLAGETQYF.

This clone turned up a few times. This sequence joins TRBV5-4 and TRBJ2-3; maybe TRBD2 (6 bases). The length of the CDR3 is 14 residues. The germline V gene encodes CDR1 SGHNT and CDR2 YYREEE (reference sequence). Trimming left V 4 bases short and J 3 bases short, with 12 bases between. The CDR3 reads CASSPGTLTDTQYF. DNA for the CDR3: TGTGCCAGCAGCCCCGGGACTCTAACAGATACGCAGTATTTT.

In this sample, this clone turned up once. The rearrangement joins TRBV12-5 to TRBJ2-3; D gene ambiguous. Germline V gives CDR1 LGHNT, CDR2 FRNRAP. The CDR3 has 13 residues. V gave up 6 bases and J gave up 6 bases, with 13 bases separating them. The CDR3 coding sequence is TGTGCTAGTGGGCCCAGTTTGTCGGATACGCAGTATTTT. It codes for CASGPSLSDTQYF.

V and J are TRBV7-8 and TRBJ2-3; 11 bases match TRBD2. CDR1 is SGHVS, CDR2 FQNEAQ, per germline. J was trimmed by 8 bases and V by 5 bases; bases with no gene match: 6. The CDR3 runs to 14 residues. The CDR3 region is CASSANSGRVTQYF. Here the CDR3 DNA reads TGTGCCAGCAGCGCTAATAGCGGGAGGGTTACGCAGTATTTT.

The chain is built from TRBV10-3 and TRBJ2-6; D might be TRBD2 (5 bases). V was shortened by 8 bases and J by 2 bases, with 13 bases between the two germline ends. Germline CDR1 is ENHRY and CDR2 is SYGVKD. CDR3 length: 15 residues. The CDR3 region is CAIWESGPGANVLTF. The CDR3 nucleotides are TGTGCCATCTGGGAGAGCGGTCCTGGGGCCAACGTCCTGACTTTC.

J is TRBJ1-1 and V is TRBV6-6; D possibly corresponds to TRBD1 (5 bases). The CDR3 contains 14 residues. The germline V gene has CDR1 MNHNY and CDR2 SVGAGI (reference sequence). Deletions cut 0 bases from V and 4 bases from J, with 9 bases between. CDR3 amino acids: CASSYSSGGTEAFF. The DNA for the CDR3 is TGTGCCAGCAGTTACTCATCGGGGGGCACTGAAGCTTTCTTT.

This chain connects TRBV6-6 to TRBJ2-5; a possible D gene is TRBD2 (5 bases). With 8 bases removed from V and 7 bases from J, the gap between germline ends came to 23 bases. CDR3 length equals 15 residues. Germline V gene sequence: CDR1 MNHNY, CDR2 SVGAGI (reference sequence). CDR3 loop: CASLAGSGRLGTQYF. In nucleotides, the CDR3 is TGTGCCAGCTTGGCGGGCTCCGGACGGCTGGGGACCCAGTACTTC.

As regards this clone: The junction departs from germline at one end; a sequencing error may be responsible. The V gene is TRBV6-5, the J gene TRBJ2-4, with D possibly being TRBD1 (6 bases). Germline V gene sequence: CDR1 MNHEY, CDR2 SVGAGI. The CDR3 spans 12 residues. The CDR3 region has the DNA TGTGCCAGCAGTTACCCGGGACAACCACTGGACTTC. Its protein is CASSYPGQPLDF.

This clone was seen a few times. The CDR3 region has the DNA TGTGCCAGCAGTGAAACAAACCTTAGCAATCAGCCCCAGCATTTT. Its protein is CASSETNLSNQPQHF. The chain is built from TRBV6-1 and TRBJ1-5; no firm D call. The CDR3 length is 15 residues. The germline V gene has CDR1 MNHNS and CDR2 SASEGT. Trimming removed 2 bases from V and 0 bases from J, with 8 bases in between.

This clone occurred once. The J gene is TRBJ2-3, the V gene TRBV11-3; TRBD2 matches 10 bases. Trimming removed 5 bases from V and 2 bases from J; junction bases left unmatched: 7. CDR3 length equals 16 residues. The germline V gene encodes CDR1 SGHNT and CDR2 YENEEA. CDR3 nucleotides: TGTGCCAGCAGCGTCAGACTAGCGGGCGCCACAGATACGCAGTATTTT. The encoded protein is CASSVRLAGATDTQYF.

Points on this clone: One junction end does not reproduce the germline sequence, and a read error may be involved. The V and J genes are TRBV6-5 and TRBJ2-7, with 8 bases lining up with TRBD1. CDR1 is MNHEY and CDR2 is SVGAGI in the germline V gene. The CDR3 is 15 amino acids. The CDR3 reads CASSFGQGRTYEQYF. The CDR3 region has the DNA TGTGCCAGCAGTTTTGGACAGGGTAGGACCTACGAGCAGTATTTC.

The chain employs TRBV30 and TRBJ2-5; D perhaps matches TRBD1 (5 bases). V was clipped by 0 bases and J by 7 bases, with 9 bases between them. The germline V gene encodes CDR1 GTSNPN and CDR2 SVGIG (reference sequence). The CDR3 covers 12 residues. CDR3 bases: TGTGCCTGGAGTGTAAACCAGGGGACCCAGTACTTC. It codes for CAWSVNQGTQYF.

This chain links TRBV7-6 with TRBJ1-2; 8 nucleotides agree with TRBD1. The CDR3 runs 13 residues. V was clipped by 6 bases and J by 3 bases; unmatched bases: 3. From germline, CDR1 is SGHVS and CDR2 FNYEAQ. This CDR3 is CASSLTGDYGYTF. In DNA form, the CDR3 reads TGTGCCAGCAGTTTGACAGGGGACTATGGCTACACCTTC.

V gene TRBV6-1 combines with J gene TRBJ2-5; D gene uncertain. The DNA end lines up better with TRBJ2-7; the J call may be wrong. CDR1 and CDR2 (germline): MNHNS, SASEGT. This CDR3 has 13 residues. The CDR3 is CASSDFSSYEQYF. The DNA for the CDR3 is TGTGCCAGCAGTGACTTTAGCTCCTACGAGCAGTACTTC.

In nucleotides, the CDR3 is TGTGCCAGCAGCCCGGGACTCCCAGATACGCAGTATTTT. Amino acids: CASSPGLPDTQYF. The chain employs TRBV7-3 and TRBJ2-3; a possible D gene is TRBD2 (6 bases). The CDR3 loop spans 13 amino acids. Germline CDR1 and CDR2: SGHTA and FQGTGA. The germline V and J ends were trimmed by 5 bases and 4 bases, with 10 bases remaining between them.

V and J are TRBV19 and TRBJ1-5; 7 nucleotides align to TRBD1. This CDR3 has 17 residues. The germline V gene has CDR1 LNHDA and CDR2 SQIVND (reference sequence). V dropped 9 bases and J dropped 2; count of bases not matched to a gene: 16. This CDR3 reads CASAYPTGEGGNQPQHF. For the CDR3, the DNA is TGTGCCAGCGCATATCCCACAGGGGAAGGGGGCAATCAGCCCCAGCATTTT.

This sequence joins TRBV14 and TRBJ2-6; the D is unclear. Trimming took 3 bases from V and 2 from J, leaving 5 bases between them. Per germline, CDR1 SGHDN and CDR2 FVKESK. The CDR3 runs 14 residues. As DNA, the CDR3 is TGTGCCAGCAGCCAGTCCGCTGGGGCCAACGTCCTGACTTTC. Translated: CASSQSAGANVLTF.

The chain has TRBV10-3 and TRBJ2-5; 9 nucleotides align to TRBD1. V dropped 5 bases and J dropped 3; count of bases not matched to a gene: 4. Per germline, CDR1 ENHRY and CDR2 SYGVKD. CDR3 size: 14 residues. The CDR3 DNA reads TGTGCCATCAGTCAAGACAGGGGGGAAGAGACCCAGTACTTC. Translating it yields CAISQDRGEETQYF.

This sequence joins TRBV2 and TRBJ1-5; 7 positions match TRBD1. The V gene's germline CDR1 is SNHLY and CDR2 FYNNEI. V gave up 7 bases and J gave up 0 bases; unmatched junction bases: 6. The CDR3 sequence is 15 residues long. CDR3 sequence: CASKITGDSNQPQHF. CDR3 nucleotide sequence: TGTGCCAGCAAGATTACAGGGGATAGCAATCAGCCCCAGCATTTT.

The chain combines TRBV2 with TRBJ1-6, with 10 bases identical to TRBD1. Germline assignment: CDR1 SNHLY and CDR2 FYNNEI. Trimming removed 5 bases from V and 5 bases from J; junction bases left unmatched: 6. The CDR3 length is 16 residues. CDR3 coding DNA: TGTGCCAGCAGTTTGGACAGGGGGGGAAATAATTCACCCCTCCACTTT. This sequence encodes CASSLDRGGNNSPLHF.

The CDR3 coding sequence is TGCGCCAGCAGCCCCGCAGGGGCCAATCAGCCCCAGCATTTT. Translated: CASSPAGANQPQHF. The chain has TRBV5-1 and TRBJ1-5, with D possibly matching TRBD1 (6 bases). Trimming took 4 bases from V and 3 from J, leaving 11 bases between them. The length of the CDR3 is 14 residues. Germline V gene data show CDR1 as SGHRS and CDR2 as YFSETQ.

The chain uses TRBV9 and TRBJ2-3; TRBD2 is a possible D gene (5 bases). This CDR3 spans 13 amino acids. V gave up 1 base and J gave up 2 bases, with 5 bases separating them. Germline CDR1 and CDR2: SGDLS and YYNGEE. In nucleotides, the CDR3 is TGTGCCAGCAGCGTACTAGCCACAGATACGCAGTATTTT. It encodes CASSVLATDTQYF.

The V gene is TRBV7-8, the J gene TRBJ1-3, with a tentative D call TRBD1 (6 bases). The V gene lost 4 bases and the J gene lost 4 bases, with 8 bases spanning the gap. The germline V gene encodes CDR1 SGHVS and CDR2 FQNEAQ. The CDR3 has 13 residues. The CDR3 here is CASSSGQGNTIYF. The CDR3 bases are TGTGCCAGCAGCTCCGGACAGGGAAACACCATATATTTT.